This is a list of T cell receptor beta chains from one sample in a study of shared clonotypes between healthy human individuals. The data were produced by immunoSEQ multiplex PCR, yet TCRdb's version contains in-frame clones alone and is incomplete. The repertoire consists of more than 2 million clones, with about 95% occurring once and the leading ten covering about 1.1%. Sequencing used naive CD8+ T cells sorted from blood. Receptor source: a man aged 18 to 29 in good health. Each CDR3 is given with its conserved first and last residue. D genes are given only for firm matches. Not all rows give a size; the values are once, few, many and, for expanded clones, a class.

j_call d_call clone_size v_call cdr3_aa cdr3_nt
TRBJ2-1 TRBD2 - TRBV28 CASSIRGGNYNEQFF TGTGCCAGCAGTATCCGCGGGGGGAACTACAATGAGCAGTTCTTC
TRBJ2-2 - - TRBV10-2 CASSESSGAGELFF TGCGCCAGCAGTGAGTCTTCAGGGGCCGGGGAGCTGTTTTTT
TRBJ1-1 - once TRBV5-4 CASNPYRANTEAFF TGTGCCAGCAACCCATACAGGGCGAACACTGAAGCTTTCTTT
TRBJ1-1 - - TRBV4-3 CASSQEPSDRFLGDTEAFF TGCGCCAGCAGCCAAGAGCCCTCGGACCGGTTCCTTGGGGACACTGAAGCTTTCTTT
TRBJ2-7 TRBD1 - TRBV7-6 CASSLGQGGYEQYF TGTGCCAGCAGCTTAGGACAGGGGGGGTACGAGCAGTACTTC
TRBJ2-1 - - TRBV5-1 CASFLESSEQFF TGCGCCAGCTTCCTCGAGAGCAGTGAGCAGTTCTTC
TRBJ1-5 - - TRBV19 CASSTGTASNQPQHF TGTGCCAGTAGTACCGGGACGGCTAGCAATCAGCCCCAGCATTTT
TRBJ2-7 - - TRBV30 CAWSAHSYEQYF TGTGCCTGGAGCGCCCACTCCTACGAGCAGTACTTC
TRBJ2-7 - - TRBV30 CAWREKGWAYEQYF TGTGCCTGGAGAGAAAAGGGATGGGCCTACGAGCAGTACTTC
TRBJ1-1 - once TRBV6-5 CASSLRDGNTEAFF TGTGCCAGCAGTCTCAGGGATGGGAACACTGAAGCTTTCTTT
TRBJ2-7 TRBD2 - TRBV7-2 CASSLTVAGGGYEQYF TGTGCCAGCAGCTTAACTGTAGCGGGAGGGGGCTACGAGCAGTACTTC
TRBJ1-2 - - TRBV14 CASSQGINYGYTF TGTGCCAGCAGCCAAGGAATTAACTATGGCTACACCTTC
TRBJ1-3 - - TRBV5-5 CASSLTTGRLPSGNTIYF TGTGCCAGCAGCCTGACCACAGGCCGATTACCCTCTGGAAACACCATATATTTT
TRBJ2-2 - - TRBV6-5 CASSYPTGGNGELFF TGTGCCAGCAGTTACCCCACGGGGGGCAACGGGGAGCTGTTTTTT
TRBJ2-7 - - TRBV11-2 CASSPPGYRLEQYF TGTGCCAGCAGCCCCCCCGGGTACCGGCTTGAGCAGTACTTC
TRBJ1-5 - once TRBV21-1 CASSKRRRQCYSNQPQHF TGTGCCAGCAGCAAACGAAGGCGACAGTGTTATAGCAATCAGCCCCAGCATTTT
TRBJ2-2 - - TRBV4-3 CASSPTGTYSNTGELFF TGCGCCAGCAGCCCAACCGGCACTTACTCGAACACCGGGGAGCTGTTTTTT
TRBJ2-6 - - TRBV29-1 CSVDARSSGANVLTF TGCAGCGTTGACGCACGTAGCTCTGGGGCCAACGTCCTGACTTTC
TRBJ2-1 TRBD1 - TRBV6-6 CASSRGQEIYNEQFF TGTGCCAGCAGCCGCGGACAGGAGATTTACAATGAGCAGTTCTTC
TRBJ2-7 - - TRBV11-2 CASSLIPDEQYF TGTGCCAGCAGCTTAATCCCTGACGAGCAGTACTTC
TRBJ2-7 - - TRBV4-3 CASSQDLSSVYEQYF TGCGCCAGCAGCCAAGATTTAAGTAGCGTCTACGAGCAGTACTTC
TRBJ2-1 TRBD2 once TRBV6-6 CASRALGLASNEQFF TGTGCCAGCAGGGCCCTGGGACTAGCGAGCAATGAGCAGTTCTTC
TRBJ1-5 - - TRBV11-2 CASSLNDYSNQPQHF TGTGCCAGCAGCTTAAACGACTATAGCAATCAGCCCCAGCATTTT
TRBJ2-6 - few TRBV11-2 CASGGLVLTF TGTGCCAGCGGGGGCCTCGTCCTGACTTTC
TRBJ1-1 - few TRBV6-5 CASSYDLQGMNTEAFF TGTGCCAGCAGTTACGACCTACAGGGAATGAACACTGAAGCTTTCTTT
TRBJ1-1 - once TRBV10-3 CAISESNSENTEAFF TGTGCCATCAGTGAGTCGAACAGCGAGAACACTGAAGCTTTCTTT
TRBJ2-7 TRBD1 - TRBV28 CASTSPGQGGEQYF TGTGCCAGCACTTCACCGGGACAGGGAGGCGAGCAGTACTTC
TRBJ1-1 - once TRBV7-9 CASFSINTEAFF TGTGCCAGCTTTAGTATCAACACTGAAGCTTTCTTT
TRBJ1-1 - - TRBV5-4 CASSPDTNTEAFF TGTGCCAGCAGCCCTGACACGAACACTGAAGCTTTCTTT
TRBJ2-6 - - TRBV7-2 CASSLSPGFANVLTF TGTGCCAGCAGCTTAAGCCCGGGATTTGCCAACGTCCTGACTTTC
TRBJ2-7 - - TRBV30 CAWSDGAGPWGEQYF TGTGCCTGGAGTGATGGGGCAGGGCCATGGGGCGAGCAGTACTTC
TRBJ2-2 - - TRBV9 CASSTRQSTGELFF TGTGCCAGCAGCACGAGACAATCCACCGGGGAGCTGTTTTTT
TRBJ2-2 TRBD2 - TRBV14 CASSHGASGPTGELFF TGTGCCAGCAGCCATGGAGCTAGCGGGCCTACCGGGGAGCTGTTTTTT